This TCR beta chain was found in a study of control samples from healthy donors and cancer patients. Sequencing used immunoSEQ multiplex PCR; TCRdb keeps in-frame clones, though not all of them. The table has approximately 15,000 clones, 80% to 90% seen once. Trimming at V came to 5 bases and at J to 1 base, leaving 3 bases not matched to a gene. Germline V lookup: CDR1 KGHDR, CDR2 SFDVKD. CDR3 size: 15 residues. The sequence was collected from a woman aged 65 to 85 with colorectal cancer. The chain uses TRBV24-1 and TRBJ2-3; 9 bases match TRBD2. The sequencing input was PBMCs. CDR3 nucleotide sequence: TGTGCCACCAGTGTAAAGCGGGGGGGCACAGATACGCAGTATTTT. It specifies CATSVKRGGTDTQYF.